Each of the 26 T cell receptor beta chains below was sequenced from the same sample in a study of blood T cell repertoires in COVID-19. The table came from immunoSEQ multiplex PCR; TCRdb's copy has only in-frame clones and leaves some out. The repertoire holds approximately 210,000 clones, about nine tenths seen once, with around 4.8% in the top ten. The sequenced material came from peripheral blood. Receptor source: a woman between 40 and 55 years old with acute or convalescent COVID-19.

This clone was observed once. V usage is TRBV6-5 and J usage is TRBJ2-1, with TRBD1 as a possible D gene (6 bases). The CDR3 contains 16 residues. The V end was cut by 0 bases, the J end by 2 bases, with 11 bases between. CDR1 and CDR2 (germline): MNHEY, SVGAGI. CDR3 bases: TGTGCCAGCAGTTACTCGAATGGGGGCCCCTACAATGAGCAGTTCTTC. As protein: CASSYSNGGPYNEQFF.

V gene TRBV12-5 combines with J gene TRBJ1-4; D ambiguous. Germline V gene sequence: CDR1 LGHNT, CDR2 FRNRAP. The CDR3 is 15 residues long. V lost 1 base to trimming and J lost 4 bases, with 10 bases between them. CDR3 in amino acids: CASGLGAGYNEKLFF. The CDR3, as DNA: TGTGCTAGTGGTTTGGGGGCAGGCTATAATGAAAAACTGTTTTTT. Full variable domain (missing parts from reference TRBV12-5 and TRBJ1-4): DARVTQTPRHKVTEMGQEVTMRCQPILGHNTVFWYRQTMMQGLELLAYFRNRAPLDDSGMPKDRFSAEMPDATLATLKIQPSEPRDSAVYFCASGLGAGYNEKLFFGSGTQLSVL.

The chain is built from TRBV2 and TRBJ2-3; 15 bases line up with TRBD2. Trimming cost V 5 bases and J 3 bases; bases outside gene matches: 6. The germline gives CDR1 SNHLY, CDR2 FYNNEI. CDR3 size: 17 residues. CDR3 residues: CASSRGTSGGITDTQYF. The CDR3 nucleotides read TGTGCCAGCAGTCGCGGGACTAGCGGGGGGATAACAGATACGCAGTATTTT.

The chain carries TRBV19 and TRBJ1-1, with a possible D match to TRBD1 (6 bases). The germline CDR1 and CDR2 sequences are LNHDA and SQIVND (reference sequence). Trimming took 6 bases from V and 4 from J, leaving 21 bases between them. CDR3 size: 16 residues. The CDR3 DNA follows: TGTGCCAGTAGCCCCACAGGGCACCTAAGGGGCACTGAAGCTTTCTTT. This sequence encodes CASSPTGHLRGTEAFF.

There are many counts of this clone. V is TRBV2 and J is TRBJ1-2; D is perhaps TRBD1 (6 bases). This CDR3 contains 14 residues. V shed 4 bases and J shed 5 bases, with 14 bases lying between them. Germline CDR1 SNHLY, CDR2 FYNNEI. CDR3 amino acids: CASSGAGDAYGYTF. The CDR3 DNA follows: TGTGCCAGCAGTGGGGCAGGGGACGCTTATGGCTACACCTTC.

This rearrangement joins TRBV6-5 to TRBJ1-1, with TRBD1 identical over 8 bases. With V trimmed by 6 bases and J by 7 bases, 7 bases remained unmatched. This CDR3 is built from 13 residues. Germline V gene data show CDR1 as MNHEY and CDR2 as SVGAGI. CDR3 region: CASRRNRGIEAFF. The CDR3 nucleotides read TGTGCCAGCAGGAGAAACAGGGGGATTGAAGCTTTCTTT.

This chain links TRBV24-1 with TRBJ1-1; D may be TRBD1 (5 bases). Looked up from germline, CDR1 is KGHDR and CDR2 is SFDVKD. Between the trimmed V and J ends, which lost 4 bases and 7 bases, there was a span of 9 bases. This CDR3 region has 12 residues. CDR3 DNA: TGTGCCACCAGTGAGCCAGACAGTGAAGCTTTCTTT. It translates to CATSEPDSEAFF.

The gene calls are TRBV28 and TRBJ1-1; 8 positions agree with TRBD1. CDR3 size: 14 residues. Unmatched junction bases numbered 5, after V lost 3 bases and J lost 5 bases. Germline values: CDR1 MDHEN, CDR2 SYDVKM. The CDR3: CASSFRTGRTEAFF. The CDR3 nucleotides are TGTGCCAGCAGTTTCCGGACAGGGCGGACTGAAGCTTTCTTT.

The rearrangement uses TRBV4-1 and TRBJ1-2, with 7 nucleotides matching TRBD1. This CDR3 comprises 15 residues. Germline V lookup: CDR1 MGHRA, CDR2 YSYEKL. Trimming cost V 2 bases and J 2 bases; bases outside gene matches: 5. CDR3 region: CASSQRGQGNYGYTF. The CDR3 DNA is TGCGCCAGCAGCCAAAGGGGGCAGGGGAACTATGGCTACACCTTC.

V usage is TRBV6-5 and J usage is TRBJ2-5, with D perhaps matching TRBD2 (6 bases). This CDR3 comprises 12 residues. The germline gives CDR1 MNHEY, CDR2 SVGAGI. Deletions cut 10 bases from V and 5 bases from J, with 14 bases between. The CDR3 region is CATRAGWETQYF. CDR3 nucleotides: TGTGCCACCCGTGCGGGGTGGGAGACCCAGTACTTC.

DNA of the CDR3: TGTGCCAGCAGCTTGACCGGGACAGTCAATGAAAAACTGTTTTTT. This translates into CASSLTGTVNEKLFF. The chain links TRBV7-2 to TRBJ1-4; 7 positions agree with TRBD1. Germline CDR1 SGHTA, CDR2 FQGNSA. After removal of 3 bases from V and 5 bases from J, the junction contained 6 bases not matched to a gene. This CDR3 has 15 residues.

The V call is TRBV2, the J call TRBJ2-7, with TRBD1 matching 8 bases. The CDR3 runs to 13 residues. V gave up 6 bases and J gave up 1 base; unmatched junction bases: 2. Germline assignment: CDR1 SNHLY and CDR2 FYNNEI. CDR3 in amino acids: CASRRQGSYEQYV. Here the CDR3 DNA reads TGTGCCAGCAGGAGACAGGGGTCCTACGAGCAGTACGTC.

The chain employs TRBV5-1 and TRBJ1-2, with D hard to call. The V end lost 4 bases, the J end lost 4 bases, and 17 bases lay between the germline ends. Germline CDR1 SGHRS, CDR2 YFSETQ. The CDR3 sequence is 15 residues long. Here the CDR3 reads CASSPVRTDVYGYTF. In nucleotides, the CDR3 is TGCGCCAGCAGCCCGGTAAGGACTGACGTCTATGGCTACACCTTC.

V gene TRBV7-2 combines with J gene TRBJ2-3; 10 bases fit TRBD1. The junction had 7 bases not matched to a gene; V was cut back by 6 bases and J by 4 bases. This CDR3 spans 15 amino acids. Germline V lookup: CDR1 SGHTA, CDR2 FQGNSA. The DNA for the CDR3 is TGTGCCAGCAGAGGCGGGACAGGGGTAGCAGATACGCAGTATTTT. The encoded protein is CASRGGTGVADTQYF.

The sample holds one count of this clone. The chain links TRBV30 to TRBJ1-1; D not certain. Germline CDR1 reads GTSNPN; CDR2 reads SVGIG (reference sequence). This CDR3 is built from 13 residues. Trimming left V 2 bases short and J 0 bases short, with 7 bases between. This CDR3 is CAWSTHLNTEAFF. DNA of the CDR3: TGTGCCTGGAGTACACATTTGAACACTGAAGCTTTCTTT.

The CDR3 nucleotides read TGTGCCAGCAGGTTAATTACGGTCACTAACTATGGCTACACCTTC. Translation: CASRLITVTNYGYTF. V usage is TRBV6-5 and J usage is TRBJ1-2; the D is unclear. The CDR3 extends over 15 amino acids. Germline loops: CDR1 MNHEY, CDR2 SVGAGI. V shed 6 bases and J shed 0 bases, with 14 bases lying between them.

CDR3 nucleotide sequence: TGTGCCAGCAGCCGGTCAGGGTTTGGGGAGACCCAGTACTTC. Translation: CASSRSGFGETQYF. The rearrangement uses TRBV11-3 and TRBJ2-5; D possibly corresponds to TRBD1 (5 bases). The germline V and J ends were trimmed by 5 bases and 5 bases, with 15 bases remaining between them. In germline, CDR1 is SGHNT, CDR2 YENEEA. This CDR3 has 14 amino acids.

The chain carries TRBV5-3 and TRBJ1-3; a possible D gene is TRBD1 (6 bases). TRBV5-3 is assigned to the ORF class and has an uncertain function. The CDR3 sequence is 19 residues long. V was cut by 7 bases and J by 0 bases, with 26 bases left in between. The CDR3 DNA reads TGTGCCAGATTATTGACCCCACGTGTAGGGGGACCCTCTGGAAACACCATATATTTT. Its translation is CARLLTPRVGGPSGNTIYF.

The genes are TRBV5-6 and TRBJ1-5, with 10 bases lining up with TRBD1. Germline-derived CDR1 and CDR2 are SGHDT and YYEEEE. V shed 4 bases, J shed 2 bases, and the junction held 3 bases outside the gene matches. The CDR3 consists of 15 residues. The CDR3: CASSPGTGGNQPQHF. The CDR3 DNA reads TGTGCCAGCAGCCCGGGGACAGGGGGCAATCAGCCCCAGCATTTT. Combining the CDR3 with reference TRBV5-6 and TRBJ1-5 gives the whole variable domain DAGVTQSPTHLIKTRGQQVTLRCSPKSGHDTVSWYQQALGQGPQFIFQYYEEEERQRGNFPDRFSGHQFPNYSSELNVNALLLGDSALYLCASSPGTGGNQPQHFGDGTRLSIL.

The chain recombines TRBV7-9 with TRBJ1-2, with 12 bases fitting TRBD1. V lost 3 bases to trimming and J lost 7 bases; unmatched junction nucleotides: 6. The germline gives CDR1 SEHNR, CDR2 FQNEAQ (reference sequence). This CDR3 spans 15 amino acids. CDR3 sequence (DNA): TGTGCCAGCAGCTTGGGACAGGGGGCTACGGGTGGCTACACCTTC. This encodes CASSLGQGATGGYTF. Complete variable domain (other parts from reference TRBV7-9 and TRBJ1-2): DTGVSQNPRHKITKRGQNVTFRCDPISEHNRLYWYRQTLGQGPEFLTYFQNEAQLEKSRLLSDRFSAERPKGSFSTLEIQRTEQGDSAMYLCASSLGQGATGGYTFGSGTRLTVV.

This chain's CDR3 is CASSETGNEKLFF. CDR3 DNA: TGCGCCAGCAGTGAGACAGGGAATGAAAAACTGTTTTTT. The genes are TRBV10-2 and TRBJ1-4; a possible D gene is TRBD1 (6 bases). V gave up 2 bases and J gave up 5 bases, with 6 bases separating them. The germline CDR1 and CDR2 sequences are WSHSY and SAAADI. The CDR3 has 13 amino acids.

The chain has TRBV30 and TRBJ1-2; no firm D call. The CDR3 covers 17 residues. Germline V gives CDR1 GTSNPN, CDR2 SVGIG (reference sequence). Trimming cost V 3 bases and J 0 bases, with 20 bases left between them. CDR3 in DNA: TGTGCCTGGAGGGGTTATACGGAAACAGATTCTAACTATGGCTACACCTTC. Amino acids: CAWRGYTETDSNYGYTF.

This rearrangement joins TRBV11-3 to TRBJ2-1; 8 bases line up with TRBD1. From germline, CDR1 is SGHNT and CDR2 YENEEA. V dropped 6 bases and J dropped 6; count of bases not matched to a gene: 7. The CDR3 is made up of 14 amino acids. CDR3 sequence (DNA): TGTGCCAGCAGACCCGGGACAGGAGGCAATGAGCAGTTCTTC. Translating it yields CASRPGTGGNEQFF.

The V gene is TRBV24-1, the J gene TRBJ2-2; 12 bases match TRBD2. From germline, CDR1 is KGHDR and CDR2 SFDVKD. The CDR3 spans 14 residues. Trimming took 6 bases from V and 6 from J; bases not matched to a gene: 1. Here the CDR3 reads CATSPSGGAGELFF. The CDR3 region has the DNA TGTGCCACCAGTCCTAGCGGGGGGGCCGGGGAGCTGTTTTTT.

The rearrangement links TRBV9 to TRBJ1-5; 8 positions match TRBD1. The CDR3 is 18 amino acids. V gave up 4 bases and J gave up 6 bases; unmatched junction bases: 18. Germline loops: CDR1 SGDLS, CDR2 YYNGEE. CDR3 nucleotide sequence: TGTGCCAGCAGCCCCTCAACAACGGGCACAGGGGGAGGTCAGCCCCAGCATTTT. This translates into CASSPSTTGTGGGQPQHF. Based on the CDR3 plus reference TRBV9 and TRBJ1-5, the full variable domain is DSGVTQTPKHLITATGQRVTLRCSPRSGDLSVYWYQQSLDQGLQFLIQYYNGEERAKGNILERFSAQQFPDLHSELNLSSLELGDSALYFCASSPSTTGTGGGQPQHFGDGTRLSIL.

The rearrangement uses TRBV25-1 and TRBJ1-2; maybe TRBD1 (6 bases). The CDR3 contains 13 residues. CDR1 is MGHDK, CDR2 SYGVNS, per germline. Trimming stripped 3 bases from V and 4 bases from J, with 9 bases between. The CDR3 sequence: CASSDTGIYGYTF. The DNA for the CDR3 is TGTGCCAGCAGTGATACAGGGATCTATGGCTACACCTTC.